Here is one T cell receptor beta chain with its context. Germline V lookup: CDR1 SQVTM, CDR2 ANQGSEA. V shed 6 bases and J shed 8 bases, with 17 bases lying between them. CDR3 length: 13 residues. Negative isolation yielded the CD8+ and CD4+ T cells, while FACS enriched the TEMRA cells. The data originate from a study of CD8 T cells in Susac syndrome. The RNA, about 0.45 to 1 ug, was put through reverse transcription using random hexamers. TCRdb itself ran the immunoSEQ multiplex PCR reads through MiXCR, one entry per CDR3 protein. This sample carries approximately 130,000 distinct CDR3 sequences, 90% to 95% of them seen once, and the ten largest clones take approximately 0.24%.

The chain is built from TRBV29-1 and TRBJ2-4; D is unresolved. The sample consisted of CD8+ T cells from PBMCs. This receptor was obtained from a human donor with multiple sclerosis. CDR3 residues: CSVVGGSSDIQYF. Here the CDR3 DNA reads TGCAGCGTCGTAGGTGGTTCCTCGGACATTCAGTACTTC.